The rows below give T cell receptor beta chains drawn from one sample of a study of blood T cell repertoires in COVID-19. Only in-frame clones appear in the TCRdb table, and some are missing; sequencing was by immunoSEQ multiplex PCR. The table lists some 100,000 clones, approximately 89% of them singletons, with 0.97% in the top ten. Sequenced sample: peripheral blood. The receptor set was obtained from a man in his sixties with acute or convalescent COVID-19. Each CDR3 is given without its conserved first and last residue.

J: TRBJ1-3; V: TRBV7-9; length: 10; CDR3: ASRASGNTIY
J: TRBJ2-1; V: TRBV5-1; length: 15; CDR3: ASSLALTGGPYNEQF
J: TRBJ2-3; V: TRBV30; length: 10; CDR3: AWGTSWDTQY
J: TRBJ1-1; V: TRBV13; length: 13; CDR3: ASSSYRDSNTEAF
J: TRBJ1-1; V: TRBV6-5; length: 11; CDR3: ASSHGGPTEAF
J: TRBJ2-1; V: TRBV7-9; length: 12; CDR3: ASSRGSSYNEQF
J: TRBJ1-4; V: TRBV5-5; length: 9; CDR3: ASSLADKLF
J: TRBJ2-7; V: TRBV19; length: 13; CDR3: ASSMASGQPYEQY
J: TRBJ2-7; V: TRBV7-9; length: 13; CDR3: ASSPLGGRAYEQY
J: TRBJ2-3; V: TRBV24-1; length: 13; CDR3: ATSDLGQGVVTQY